These 5 T cell receptor beta chains were all obtained from the same sample, sequenced in a study of T cells after yellow fever vaccination. TCRdb re-called the 5' RACE reads with MiXCR, one entry per CDR3 protein. The profile shows roughly 30,000 distinct CDR3 sequences, 10% of them singletons. The sequencing used PBMCs, either bulk or a sorted T-cell subset (CD4+, CD8+, memory, or dextramer-sorted; not recorded which), collected roughly 14 days after the first yellow fever vaccination. These TCRs come from a man younger than 30 who received the YFV17D yellow fever vaccine.

Ten or more counts support this clonotype. V usage is TRBV19 and J usage is TRBJ1-5, with D unclear. The V end lost 6 bases, the J end lost 0 bases, and 9 bases lay between the germline ends. The CDR3 totals 14 residues. The germline V gene encodes CDR1 LNHDA and CDR2 SQIVND (reference sequence). The CDR3 spells CASSDINSNQPQHF. The DNA of the CDR3 is TGTGCCAGTAGCGATATAAATAGCAATCAGCCCCAGCATTTT.

On this clonotype itself: One junction end disagrees with the germline gene, perhaps due to a read error. The chain has TRBV5-8 and TRBJ2-2; TRBD1 is a possible D gene (6 bases). Germline assignment: CDR1 SGHTS and CDR2 YDEGEE. The CDR3 covers 14 residues. CDR3 coding DNA: TGTGCCATCAGCGCAGGGGTGGCCACCGGGGAGCTGTTTTTT. Protein product: CAISAGVATGELFF. Based on the CDR3 plus reference TRBV5-8 and TRBJ2-2, the full variable domain is EAGVTQSPTHLIKTRGQQATLRCSPISGHTSVYWYQQALGLGLQFLLWYDEGEERNRGNFPPRFSGRQFPNYSSELNVNALELEDSALYLCAISAGVATGELFFGEGSRLTVL.

This clonotype was detected many times. V is TRBV6-2 or TRBV6-3 and J is TRBJ1-1; D unresolved. The CDR3 is made up of 13 amino acids. V was cut by 6 bases and J by 1 base, with 9 bases left in between. Germline V gene lookup returns CDR1 MNHEY and CDR2 SVGEGT. The CDR3 nucleotides are TGTGCCAGCAGCTTAAATTGGAACACTGAAGCTTTCTTT. This gives the protein CASSLNWNTEAFF.

This clonotype was seen many times. J is TRBJ1-1 and V is TRBV7-2, with D tentatively TRBD1 (5 bases). Per germline, CDR1 SGHTA and CDR2 FQGNSA. The CDR3 extends over 14 amino acids. V lost 6 bases to trimming and J lost 4 bases, with 15 bases between them. CDR3 nucleotide sequence: TGTGCCAGCAGTTCCGTTGGGGGGAGCACTGAAGCTTTCTTT. Its protein is CASSSVGGSTEAFF.

The V call is TRBV5-6, the J call TRBJ2-7; no reliable D call. Trimming cost V 8 bases and J 3 bases, with 12 bases left between them. Per the germline V gene, CDR1 is SGHDT and CDR2 is YYEEEE. The CDR3 has 12 amino acids. CDR3 sequence (DNA): TGTGCCAGGGGCCCGGGCCGCTACGAGCAGTACGTC. This gives the protein CARGPGRYEQYV.